This T cell receptor beta chain was recorded in a study of T cell repertoires in aging, cancer and after chemotherapy. On the study more broadly: Pre- and post-chemotherapy samples were paired from glioblastoma patients treated with temozolomide-based therapy.

Multiplex touch-down PCR with TRB-A/B primers amplified rearranged V-D-J TRB sequences. TCRdb called the multiplex PCR reads again in MiXCR, with one record for every CDR3 protein. The sample consists of 1,500 to 2,000 distinct CDR3 sequences, 24% of them appearing once. As regards this clonotype: The antigen is unknown.

The template was genomic DNA from peripheral blood, not RNA. There are 14 residues in the CDR3. From germline, CDR1 is SGHVT and CDR2 SQSDAQ. Trimming at V came to 6 bases and at J to 6 bases, leaving 5 bases not matched to a gene. Study-wide points: Age-matched healthy donors had significantly more diverse, less clonal blood TCR repertoires than untreated cancer patients. In healthy donors, age-related TCR diversity loss mainly reflected lost richness.

The sample was blood. This sequence originates from a human donor with a solid tumor. The gene calls are TRBV7-4 and TRBJ1-2; TRBD1 matches at 12 bases. CDR3 loop: CASSRDRGRNGYTF. CDR3 nucleotides: TGTGCCAGCAGTCGGGACAGGGGGCGAAATGGCTACACCTTC.